The 13 T cell receptor beta chains below were found in one sample sequenced in a study of OX40 agonist ivuxolimab in advanced cancers. Library construction relied on the immunoSEQ multiplex PCR assay. Drawn from immuneACCESS, this table holds only the in-frame rearrangements with V and J called that TCRdb kept. Clones are partly lost; checked studies trace under half to an unresolved V gene and leave the rest unexplained. The sample table records about 63,000 clones; 80% to 90% of these occur just once. The ten most abundant clones make up roughly 10% of the sample. The sample here was CD4+ or CD8+ T cells sorted from blood, taken in a trial of the OX40 agonist ivuxolimab. The source is an adult with an advanced solid tumor such as melanoma, head and neck, liver or kidney cancer.

For this clone: The junction shows a germline mismatch at one end, possibly a read error. The chain combines TRBV7-7 with TRBJ2-5; D gene ambiguous. In germline, CDR1 is SSHAT, CDR2 FNYEAQ (reference sequence). This CDR3 is 20 amino acids long. The chain's CDR3 is CASSFSAPSGVADSQETQYF. CDR3 bases: TGTGCTAGCAGCTTTTCCGCTCCGTCGGGCGTGGCCGACTCACAAGAGACCCAGTACTTC.

This chain connects TRBV7-6 to TRBJ2-3, with unresolved D. Per germline, CDR1 SGHVS and CDR2 FNYEAQ. V dropped 2 bases and J dropped 2 bases, with 8 bases sitting between them. The CDR3 covers 14 residues. In DNA, the CDR3 is TGTGCCAGCAGCTTACTAGGGTTCACAGATACGCAGTATTTT. It specifies CASSLLGFTDTQYF.

The J gene is TRBJ2-1, the V gene TRBV29-1; 9 nucleotides match TRBD1. The junction had 5 bases not matched to a gene; V was cut back by 8 bases and J by 0 bases. The germline gives CDR1 SQVTM, CDR2 ANQGSEA. The CDR3 extends over 14 amino acids. Written as DNA, the CDR3 is TGCAGCCCTGGACAGGGGAGCTCCTACAATGAGCAGTTCTTC. It is translated as CSPGQGSSYNEQFF.

The chain uses TRBV7-9 and TRBJ2-1; D gene unclear. In germline, CDR1 is SEHNR, CDR2 FQNEAQ (reference sequence). The CDR3 runs to 14 residues. V was trimmed by 8 bases and J by 5 bases, leaving 16 bases between them. The CDR3 nucleotides are TGTGCCAGCGATGCTGGCGGCGGTGACAATGAGCAGTTCTTC. As protein: CASDAGGGDNEQFF.

This sequence joins TRBV6-5 and TRBJ1-1; TRBD1 matches 12 bases. This CDR3 comprises 13 residues. V lost 4 bases to trimming and J lost 10 bases; unmatched junction nucleotides: 4. CDR1 MNHEY and CDR2 SVGAGI come from the germline V gene. The CDR3, as DNA: TGTGCCAGCAGTTTCCGGGACAGGGGGCGAGCTTTCTTT. This gives the protein CASSFRDRGRAFF.

The genes are TRBV7-8 and TRBJ2-1, with D perhaps matching TRBD1 (6 bases). Germline CDR1 is SGHVS and CDR2 is FQNEAQ. The CDR3 sequence is 13 residues long. V was trimmed by 6 bases and J by 4 bases, leaving 10 bases between them. The CDR3 loop reads CASRPGQYNEQFF. For the CDR3, the DNA is TGTGCCAGCAGGCCCGGACAGTACAATGAGCAGTTCTTC.

In the case of this clone: The identical CDR3 is also encoded by other nucleotide sequences in the sample. The rearrangement uses TRBV5-1 and TRBJ1-1, with 7 nucleotides matching TRBD1. Germline V gene sequence: CDR1 SGHRS, CDR2 YFSETQ. V lost 3 bases to trimming and J lost 2 bases; unmatched junction nucleotides: 4. The CDR3 extends over 14 amino acids. CDR3 sequence reads: CASSSQGGNTEAFF. The CDR3, as DNA: TGCGCCAGCAGCTCCCAGGGGGGCAACACTGAAGCTTTCTTT.

J is TRBJ1-1 and V is TRBV6-1; D ambiguous. Germline V gene sequence: CDR1 MNHNS, CDR2 SASEGT. There are 13 residues in the CDR3. V gave up 6 bases and J gave up 7 bases, with 15 bases separating them. CDR3 bases: TGTGCCAGCAGGATGCGGGGAGAAAGTGAAGCTTTCTTT. Amino acids: CASRMRGESEAFF.

The CDR3: CASSPPGEYEKLFF. The CDR3 DNA reads as TGTGCCAGCTCACCCCCTGGGGAATATGAAAAACTGTTTTTT. The V gene is TRBV18, the J gene TRBJ1-4; D gene unclear. Germline V gene sequence: CDR1 KGHSH, CDR2 LQKENI. Trimming removed 3 bases from V and 6 bases from J, with 11 bases in between. CDR3 length: 14 residues.

The V and J genes are TRBV18 and TRBJ1-2; the D gene is possibly TRBD1 (5 bases). The germline gives CDR1 KGHSH, CDR2 LQKENI. CDR3 length: 15 amino acids. V was cut by 3 bases and J by 0 bases, with 11 bases left in between. The CDR3 coding sequence is TGTGCCAGCTCACCGACAGCCGATCCTAACTATGGCTACACCTTC. Amino acids: CASSPTADPNYGYTF. The full variable domain, its missing parts supplied by reference TRBV18 and TRBJ1-2, is NAGVMQNPRHLVRRRGQEARLRCSPMKGHSHVYWYRQLPEEGLKFMVYLQKENIIDESGMPKERFSAEFPKEGPSILRIQQVVRGDSAAYFCASSPTADPNYGYTFGSGTRLTVV.

There are a few counts of this clone. This chain joins TRBV2 and TRBJ1-6, with a weak D call TRBD1 (5 bases). The germline V gene has CDR1 SNHLY and CDR2 FYNNEI. Trimming took off 6 bases at V and 18 bases at J, with 21 bases between the two ends. This CDR3 contains 13 residues. The CDR3 sequence is CASRAQVRASPHF. CDR3 sequence (DNA): TGTGCCAGCAGGGCCCAGGTCAGGGCGTCACCCCACTTT. The whole variable domain, filled in from reference TRBV2 and TRBJ1-6, reads EPEVTQTPSHQVTQMGQEVILRCVPISNHLYFYWYRQILGQKVEFLVSFYNNEISEKSEIFDDQFSVERPDGSNFTLKIRSTKLEDSAMYFCASRAQVRASPHFGNGTRLTVT.

The V and J genes are TRBV27 and TRBJ1-2; unclear D gene. Germline CDR1 and CDR2: MNHEY and SMNVEV (reference sequence). This CDR3 has 12 amino acids. V lost 6 bases and J lost 8, with 13 bases in between. CDR3 nucleotide sequence: TGTGCCAGCAGGTCCCACGCAGAGGGCTACACCTTC. Translation: CASRSHAEGYTF.

A single count supports this clone. This chain uses TRBV28 with TRBJ1-5, with D possibly matching TRBD1 (5 bases). Germline values: CDR1 MDHEN, CDR2 SYDVKM. The CDR3 sequence is 16 residues long. V dropped 6 bases and J dropped 5 bases, with 20 bases sitting between them. The CDR3 nucleotides read TGTGCCAGCAGCTTTCATTTCCAGGGACTCGATCAGCCCCAGCATTTT. Translating gives CASSFHFQGLDQPQHF.